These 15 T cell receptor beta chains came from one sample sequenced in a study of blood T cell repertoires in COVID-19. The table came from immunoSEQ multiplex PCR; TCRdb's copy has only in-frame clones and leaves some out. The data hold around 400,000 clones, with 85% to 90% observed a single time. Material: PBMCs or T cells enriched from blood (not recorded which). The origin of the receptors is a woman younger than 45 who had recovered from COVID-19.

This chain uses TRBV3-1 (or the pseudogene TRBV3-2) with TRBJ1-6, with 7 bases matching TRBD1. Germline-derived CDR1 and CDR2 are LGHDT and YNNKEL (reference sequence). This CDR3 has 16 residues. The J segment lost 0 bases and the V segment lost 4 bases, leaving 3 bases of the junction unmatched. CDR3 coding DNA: TGTGCCAGCAGCCGAAGGACAGGCTCCTATAATTCACCCCTCCACTTT. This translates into CASSRRTGSYNSPLHF.

In nucleotides, the CDR3 is TGTGCCATCAGTGAGTTCCGTACAGGGGGATCCTCCTACGAGCAGTACTTC. Translating it yields CAISEFRTGGSSYEQYF. This chain joins TRBV10-3 and TRBJ2-7; 8 nucleotides match TRBD1. Germline CDR1 reads ENHRY; CDR2 reads SYGVKD. V lost 1 base, J lost 0 bases, and 8 bases stayed unmatched. The CDR3 spans 17 residues.

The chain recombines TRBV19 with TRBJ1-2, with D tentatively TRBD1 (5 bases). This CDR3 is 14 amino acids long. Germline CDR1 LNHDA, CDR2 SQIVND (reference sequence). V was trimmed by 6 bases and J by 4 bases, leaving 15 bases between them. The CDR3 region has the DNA TGTGCCAGTAGGGCGACAGATATTACCTATGGCTACACCTTC. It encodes CASRATDITYGYTF. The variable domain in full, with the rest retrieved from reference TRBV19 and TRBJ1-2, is DGGITQSPKYLFRKEGQNVTLSCEQNLNHDAMYWYRQDPGQGLRLIYYSQIVNDFQKGDIAEGYSVSREKKESFPLTVTSAQKNPTAFYLCASRATDITYGYTFGSGTRLTVV.

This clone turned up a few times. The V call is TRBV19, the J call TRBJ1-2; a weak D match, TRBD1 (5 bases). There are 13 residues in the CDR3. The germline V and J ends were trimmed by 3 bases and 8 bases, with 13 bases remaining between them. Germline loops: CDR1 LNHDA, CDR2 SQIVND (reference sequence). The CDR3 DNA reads TGTGCCAGTAGTATCTCAGGGTATAAGGGCTACACCTTC. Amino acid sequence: CASSISGYKGYTF.

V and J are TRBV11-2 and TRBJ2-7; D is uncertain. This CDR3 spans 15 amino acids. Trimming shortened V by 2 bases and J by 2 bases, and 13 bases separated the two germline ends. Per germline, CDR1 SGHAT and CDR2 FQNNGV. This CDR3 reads CASSLMAGYTYEQYF. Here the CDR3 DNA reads TGTGCCAGCAGCTTAATGGCAGGTTATACCTACGAGCAGTACTTC.

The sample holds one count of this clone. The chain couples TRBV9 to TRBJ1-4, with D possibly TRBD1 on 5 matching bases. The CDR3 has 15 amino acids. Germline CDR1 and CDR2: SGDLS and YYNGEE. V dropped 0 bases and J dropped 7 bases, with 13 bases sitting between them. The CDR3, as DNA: TGTGCCAGCAGCGTAGGTACGGGGGGAGGTGAAAAACTGTTTTTT. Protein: CASSVGTGGGEKLFF.

CDR3 DNA sequence: TGTGCCAGCAGTGCCGTTACGGGAAACTTTTACAATGAGCAGTTCTTC. Its protein product is CASSAVTGNFYNEQFF. The V and J genes are TRBV28 and TRBJ2-1, with a tentative D call TRBD2 (5 bases). Germline-derived CDR1 and CDR2 are MDHEN and SYDVKM. Trimming left V 5 bases short and J 4 bases short, with 18 bases between. There are 16 residues in the CDR3.

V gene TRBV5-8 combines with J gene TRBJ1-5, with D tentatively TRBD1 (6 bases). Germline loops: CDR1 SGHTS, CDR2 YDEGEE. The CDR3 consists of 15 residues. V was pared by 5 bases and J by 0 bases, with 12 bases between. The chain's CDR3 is CASSSQGYSNQPQHF. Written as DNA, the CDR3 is TGTGCCAGCAGTTCACAGGGCTATAGCAATCAGCCCCAGCATTTT.

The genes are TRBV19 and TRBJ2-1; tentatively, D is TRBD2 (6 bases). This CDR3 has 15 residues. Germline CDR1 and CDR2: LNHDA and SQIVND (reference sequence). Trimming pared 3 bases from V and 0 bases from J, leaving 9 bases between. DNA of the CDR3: TGTGCCAGTAGTATTAGCGGAGACTCCTACAATGAGCAGTTCTTC. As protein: CASSISGDSYNEQFF.

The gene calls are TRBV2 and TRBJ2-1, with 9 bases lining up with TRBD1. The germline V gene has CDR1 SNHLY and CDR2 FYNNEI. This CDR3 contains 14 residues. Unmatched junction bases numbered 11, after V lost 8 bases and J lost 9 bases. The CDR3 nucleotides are TGTGCCAGCGGAATTCTGACAGGGGGGGGTGAGCAGTTCTTC. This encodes CASGILTGGGEQFF.

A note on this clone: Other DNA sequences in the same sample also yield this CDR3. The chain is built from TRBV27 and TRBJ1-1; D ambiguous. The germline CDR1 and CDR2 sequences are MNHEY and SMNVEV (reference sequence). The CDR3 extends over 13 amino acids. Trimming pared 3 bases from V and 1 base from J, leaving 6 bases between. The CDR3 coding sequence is TGTGCCAGCAGTTTGCGGAGGAACACTGAAGCTTTCTTT. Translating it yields CASSLRRNTEAFF.

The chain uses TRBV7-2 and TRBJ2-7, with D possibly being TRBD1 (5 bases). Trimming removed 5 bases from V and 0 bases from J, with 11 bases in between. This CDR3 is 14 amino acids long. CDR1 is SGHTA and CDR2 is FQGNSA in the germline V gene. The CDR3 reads CASSPGRNSYEQYF. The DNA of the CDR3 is TGTGCCAGCAGCCCAGGGCGGAACTCCTACGAGCAGTACTTC.

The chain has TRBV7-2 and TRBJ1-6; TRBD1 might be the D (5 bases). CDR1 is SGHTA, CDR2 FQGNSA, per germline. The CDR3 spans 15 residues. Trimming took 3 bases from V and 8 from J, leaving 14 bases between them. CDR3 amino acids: CASSFREDPYSPLHF. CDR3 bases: TGTGCCAGCAGCTTCAGGGAAGACCCATATTCACCCCTCCACTTT.

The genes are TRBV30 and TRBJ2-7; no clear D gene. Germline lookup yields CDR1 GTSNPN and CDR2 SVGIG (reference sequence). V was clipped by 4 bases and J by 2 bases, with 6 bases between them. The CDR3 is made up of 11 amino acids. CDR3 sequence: CAWTDTYEQYF. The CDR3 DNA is TGTGCCTGGACTGACACCTACGAGCAGTACTTC.

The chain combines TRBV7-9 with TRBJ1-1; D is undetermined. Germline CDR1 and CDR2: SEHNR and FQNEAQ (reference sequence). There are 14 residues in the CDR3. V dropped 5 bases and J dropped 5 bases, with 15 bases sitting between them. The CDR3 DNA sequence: TGTGCCAGCAGCCTCAAACCTATCGGGACTGAAGCTTTCTTT. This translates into CASSLKPIGTEAFF.